This TCR beta chain was profiled in a study of neurological immune-mediated disorders. Notes on the study in general: The greatest TCR clonal expansion appeared in HTLV-1-associated myelopathy and the smallest, falling below healthy controls, in multiple sclerosis.

This clonotype was seen at least ten times. The target antigen is unknown. Indicated time point: technical triplicate 1. The authors made cDNA by 5'RACE with 10-nucleotide random UMIs. TCRdb reanalysed the 5' RACE reads using MiXCR and keeps one entry per CDR3 protein. The data show 35,000 to 40,000 distinct CDR3 sequences, with around 10% seen just once and around 4% held by the top ten. Germline V gene lookup returns CDR1 SGHTA and CDR2 FQGNSA. CDR3 length equals 16 residues. Trimming removed 5 bases at V and 2 bases at J, with 19 bases between. Sequencing input: PBMCs. The TCR sequence derives from a man in his fifties or sixties with HTLV-1-associated myelopathy (HAM/TSP). The chain couples TRBV7-2 to TRBJ2-7, with a weak D call TRBD1 (6 bases). The DNA of the CDR3 is TGTGCCAGCAGCCCCGGGTTGGAGGCAGGGGCCTACGAGCAGTACTTC. Encoded protein: CASSPGLEAGAYEQYF.